This entry concerns a single T cell receptor beta chain. The data were obtained in a study of PD-L1 blockade in urothelial cancer. The CDR3 is 16 residues long. J was trimmed by 5 bases and V by 8 bases; bases with no gene match: 17. Germline CDR1 reads MDHEN; CDR2 reads SYDVKM. Sequencing was performed with immunoSEQ multiplex PCR; in TCRdb, only in-frame clones are kept and a portion is missing. This sample has 70,000 to 95,000 clones, with 65% to 85% found just once. The time point denotes: pretreatment peripheral blood. Patients' cancers were locally advanced or metastatic urothelial carcinomas. This clonotype was obtained from a man in his 60s with urothelial cancer. The chain recombines TRBV28 with TRBJ2-7, with 8 bases lining up with TRBD1. This sample comprised PBMCs, obtained around atezolizumab (anti-PD-L1) treatment. For the CDR3, the DNA is TGTGCCAGCCGGGTCCAGGGGGCGACTAATAAGAACGAGCAGTACTTC. Residues: CASRVQGATNKNEQYF. Full variable domain (remainder filled in from reference TRBV28 and TRBJ2-7): DVKVTQSSRYLVKRTGEKVFLECVQDMDHENMFWYRQDPGLGLRLIYFSYDVKMKEKGDIPEGYSVSREKKERFSLILESASTNQTSMYLCASRVQGATNKNEQYFGPGTRLTVT.